This T cell receptor beta chain was found in a study of shared clonotypes between healthy human individuals. Study-level points and caveats: Blood was the only sampled material, and tissue repertoires likely differ.

This clone came up once. As yet, its antigen is unknown. There are 14 residues in the CDR3. Looked up from germline, CDR1 is LNHDA and CDR2 is SQIVND (reference sequence). V was clipped by 3 bases and J by 3 bases, with 8 bases between them. Around 32,000 T cell genomes, or approximately 300 ng DNA, went into unsorted PBMC replicate PCRs. Some clones are missing from TCRdb's copy, which holds only in-frame ones; the method was immunoSEQ multiplex PCR. The data show about 600,000 clones, roughly four fifths seen once. Unsorted samples, those not sorted, used approximately 90 million PBMCs for genomic DNA.

The TCR comes from a woman in her 40s in good health. Some clones in this sample may be carry-over from other donors' samples. The chain is built from TRBV19 and TRBJ1-4; the D is unclear. The sequenced material came from PBMCs. CDR3 sequence: CASSIGPANEKLFF. The CDR3 nucleotides read TGTGCCAGTAGTATTGGTCCGGCTAATGAAAAACTGTTTTTT.